These 28 T cell receptor beta chains originate from one sample sequenced in a study of T cells after yellow fever vaccination. TCRdb redid the calling of the 5' RACE reads with MiXCR, one entry per CDR3 protein. The table shows about 340,000 distinct CDR3 sequences, with 7.5% to 9% occurring only once. Sequencing used PBMCs, obtained on the day of the first yellow fever vaccination. The source of these receptors is a man younger than 30 who received the YFV17D yellow fever vaccine.

The V call is TRBV30, the J call TRBJ1-5; D unresolved. Per the germline V gene, CDR1 is GTSNPN and CDR2 is SVGIG (reference sequence). The length of the CDR3 is 13 residues. V was cut by 4 bases and J by 8 bases, with 15 bases left in between. CDR3 in amino acids: CAWTRQVGEPQHF. CDR3 coding DNA: TGTGCCTGGACCCGTCAGGTGGGTGAGCCCCAGCATTTT.

This clonotype was recorded at least ten times. The chain has TRBV29-1 and TRBJ2-1; D is perhaps TRBD1 or TRBD2 (5 bases each). V lost 6 bases and J 1 base, leaving 7 bases between the germline ends. The CDR3 length is 12 residues. CDR1 SQVTM and CDR2 ANQGSEA come from the germline V gene. CDR3 sequence reads: CSVGVSYNEQFF. DNA for the CDR3: TGCAGCGTGGGGGTTTCCTACAATGAGCAGTTCTTC.

V is TRBV20-1 and J is TRBJ2-1, with TRBD2 identical over 15 bases. The junction had 6 bases not matched to a gene; V was cut back by 0 bases and J by 3 bases. The CDR3 totals 18 residues. Germline CDR1 is DFQATT and CDR2 is SNEGSKA (reference sequence). CDR3 in DNA: TGCAGTGCTAGAGATCGGACTAGCGGGGGGGACCTCTACAATGAGCAGTTCTTC. Translated, it gives CSARDRTSGGDLYNEQFF.

This chain joins TRBV7-2 and TRBJ1-6, with unresolved D. This CDR3 region has 13 residues. The V gene's germline CDR1 is SGHTA and CDR2 FQGNSA. V lost 0 bases and J 10 bases, leaving 7 bases between the germline ends. The CDR3 here is CASSLAWVSPLHF. The CDR3 DNA is TGTGCCAGCAGCTTAGCGTGGGTCTCACCCCTCCACTTT.

This clonotype showed up just a few times. The chain couples TRBV24-1 to TRBJ2-1; 12 bases are shared with TRBD2. V lost 2 bases to trimming and J lost 9 bases; unmatched junction nucleotides: 16. Per the germline V gene, CDR1 is KGHDR and CDR2 is SFDVKD. CDR3 length: 19 residues. CDR3 sequence reads: CATSDYGGGRGLAGPEQFF. Here the CDR3 DNA reads TGTGCCACCAGTGATTACGGGGGGGGTCGAGGACTAGCGGGACCTGAGCAGTTCTTC.

This clonotype showed up many times. V gene TRBV4-3 combines with J gene TRBJ2-4; D uncertain. Germline CDR1 is LGHNA and CDR2 is YSLEER. This CDR3 region has 17 residues. Trimming left V 0 bases short and J 5 bases short, with 17 bases between. The CDR3 DNA reads as TGCGCCAGCAGCCAAGATTTGGGTTCGCCTGCGCAAAACATTCAGTACTTC. This encodes CASSQDLGSPAQNIQYF.

This clonotype was found a few times. The chain links TRBV20-1 to TRBJ1-6; a possible D gene is TRBD1 (5 bases). The CDR3 length is 15 residues. Trimming shortened V by 0 bases and J by 10 bases, and 16 bases separated the two germline ends. Germline V lookup: CDR1 DFQATT, CDR2 SNEGSKA (reference sequence). Here the CDR3 reads CSAREWDLPASPLHF. The CDR3 DNA reads TGCAGTGCTAGAGAATGGGACCTCCCGGCATCACCCCTCCACTTT.

As DNA, the CDR3 is TGTGCCAGCTCACCATGGACCAATCGTCTGGATACGCAGTATTTT. This translates into CASSPWTNRLDTQYF. This chain uses TRBV18 with TRBJ2-3; D is uncertain. The germline V and J ends were trimmed by 2 bases and 6 bases, with 15 bases remaining between them. Germline V gene sequence: CDR1 KGHSH, CDR2 LQKENI. The CDR3 sequence is 15 residues long.

This clonotype was counted between two and nine times. The chain uses TRBV7-9 and TRBJ1-1; weak D call: TRBD1 (5 bases). Germline lookup yields CDR1 SEHNR and CDR2 FQNEAQ (reference sequence). This CDR3 has 15 residues. Trimming pared 8 bases from V and 0 bases from J, leaving 16 bases between. The CDR3 nucleotides read TGTGCCAGCGTTCCCGCCAGGGCTCTGAACACTGAAGCTTTCTTT. Translated, it gives CASVPARALNTEAFF.

The rearrangement links TRBV28 to TRBJ2-7; either TRBD1 or TRBD2 may fit D (5 bases each). With 3 bases removed from V and 7 bases from J, the gap between germline ends came to 16 bases. The CDR3 totals 14 residues. CDR1 and CDR2 (germline): MDHEN, SYDVKM. This chain's CDR3 is CASSLGAGGSEQYV. In DNA, the CDR3 is TGTGCCAGCAGTTTGGGCGCTGGGGGTAGTGAGCAGTACGTC.

This clonotype was seen a few times. The CDR3 sequence is CATSRRTGGFSNQPQHF. DNA for the CDR3: TGTGCCACCAGCCGACGGACAGGGGGCTTCAGCAATCAGCCCCAGCATTTT. V gene TRBV15 combines with J gene TRBJ1-5, with 11 bases fitting TRBD1. This CDR3 is built from 17 residues. Germline V gene sequence: CDR1 LNHNV, CDR2 YYDKDF (reference sequence). J was trimmed by 1 base and V by 5 bases; bases with no gene match: 7.

This clonotype has only a few counts. The rearrangement links TRBV19 to TRBJ1-1, with D maybe TRBD1 (5 bases). The CDR3 covers 17 residues. V was shortened by 7 bases and J by 0 bases, with 21 bases between the two germline ends. The germline CDR1 and CDR2 sequences are LNHDA and SQIVND (reference sequence). The CDR3 coding sequence is TGTGCCAGTATCTCCCGACCGTGGGGGGGTATGAACACTGAAGCTTTCTTT. Its protein product is CASISRPWGGMNTEAFF.

This clonotype was counted a few times. The genes are TRBV20-1 and TRBJ2-5; D gene unclear. The CDR3 covers 14 residues. The V gene lost 2 bases and the J gene lost 2 bases, with 12 bases spanning the gap. Germline lookup yields CDR1 DFQATT and CDR2 SNEGSKA (reference sequence). The CDR3 DNA reads as TGCAGTGCTAGACGCCCTACGGAGCAAGAGACCCAGTACTTC. It encodes CSARRPTEQETQYF.

This clonotype was counted a few times. The J gene is TRBJ1-3, the V gene TRBV7-2; no clear D gene. V was trimmed by 1 base and J by 2 bases, leaving 6 bases between them. Germline lookup yields CDR1 SGHTA and CDR2 FQGNSA. The CDR3 is 14 amino acids. The CDR3 loop is CASSLVAAGNTIYF. CDR3 nucleotides: TGTGCCAGCAGCTTAGTAGCCGCTGGAAACACCATATATTTT.

This clonotype was seen at least ten times. The rearrangement links TRBV12-3 or TRBV12-4 to TRBJ2-4; no definite D call. Trimming shortened V by 3 bases and J by 6 bases, and 9 bases separated the two germline ends. CDR3 length: 13 residues. CDR3 amino acids: CASSFQLGNIQYF. CDR3 coding DNA: TGTGCCAGCAGTTTTCAGCTGGGAAACATTCAGTACTTC.

There are a few counts of this clonotype. The chain combines TRBV7-6 with TRBJ1-1; no clear D gene. CDR1 is SGHVS, CDR2 FNYEAQ, per germline. The CDR3 sequence is 19 residues long. Trimming cost V 3 bases and J 1 base, with 24 bases left between them. The CDR3 coding sequence is TGTGCCAGCAGCTTTGATCTCAGGAATGGAGGGTTTCGGAACACTGAAGCTTTCTTT. Residues: CASSFDLRNGGFRNTEAFF.

This clonotype was observed many times. The chain combines TRBV4-2 with TRBJ2-1; D possibly matches TRBD1 or TRBD2 (6 bases each). This CDR3 contains 15 residues. V lost 2 bases, J lost 4 bases, and 12 bases lay in between. Per the germline V gene, CDR1 is LGHNA and CDR2 is YNFKEQ. For the CDR3, the DNA is TGTGCCAGCAGCCAATTCCGGGGGCCGTACAATGAGCAGTTCTTC. As protein: CASSQFRGPYNEQFF.

The rearrangement links TRBV5-1 to TRBJ2-1, with TRBD2 matching over 7 bases. This CDR3 region has 14 residues. V lost 3 bases and J lost 5; bases outside the gene matches: 5. Germline lookup yields CDR1 SGHRS and CDR2 YFSETQ. The CDR3 bases are TGCGCCAGCAGCTCCCTCACTAGCGACAATGAGCAGTTCTTC. Its translation is CASSSLTSDNEQFF.

This clonotype was picked up many times. This chain joins TRBV30 and TRBJ1-1; TRBD1 agrees at 10 bases. V was clipped by 3 bases and J by 7 bases; unmatched bases: 8. The CDR3 covers 14 residues. Germline CDR1 reads GTSNPN; CDR2 reads SVGIG (reference sequence). CDR3 protein: CAWRARTGGNEAFF. DNA of the CDR3: TGTGCCTGGAGAGCACGGACAGGGGGGAATGAAGCTTTCTTT.

The chain employs TRBV10-2 and TRBJ1-1; 7 bases match TRBD1. Trimming took 5 bases from V and 1 from J; bases not matched to a gene: 7. This CDR3 region has 15 residues. The germline CDR1 and CDR2 sequences are WSHSY and SAAADI. CDR3 in amino acids: CASSPRGGQNTEAFF. The CDR3 nucleotides read TGCGCCAGCAGTCCCAGGGGGGGTCAGAACACTGAAGCTTTCTTT.

A few counts support this clonotype. CDR3 in DNA: TGTGCCAGCAGCTTAAGAGGCGGGGGGGCTTCAACCGGGGAGCTGTTTTTT. It encodes CASSLRGGGASTGELFF. This sequence joins TRBV7-3 and TRBJ2-2; 9 nucleotides agree with TRBD2. CDR3 length: 17 amino acids. Germline loops: CDR1 SGHTA, CDR2 FQGTGA. The V gene end was trimmed by 1 base and the J gene end by 5 bases; junction bases not matched to a gene: 8.

The V call is TRBV20-1, the J call TRBJ2-7; TRBD1 is a possible D gene (6 bases). The CDR3 runs 11 residues. CDR1 is DFQATT and CDR2 is SNEGSKA in the germline V gene (reference sequence). The V gene lost 6 bases and the J gene lost 5 bases, with 11 bases spanning the gap. The CDR3 DNA is TGCAGTGCCTACGACAGGAACGAGCAGTACTTC. This codes for CSAYDRNEQYF.

V and J are TRBV7-9 and TRBJ2-2; D gene unclear. The V gene's germline CDR1 is SEHNR and CDR2 FQNEAQ (reference sequence). The CDR3 sequence is 11 residues long. V lost 5 bases, J lost 7 bases, and 5 bases lay in between. CDR3 in amino acids: CASSRNGELFF. CDR3 DNA: TGTGCCAGCAGCCGAAACGGGGAGCTGTTTTTT.

This clonotype was seen a handful of times. The chain links TRBV13 to TRBJ2-7; D may be TRBD1 (5 bases). CDR1 and CDR2 (germline): PRHDT, FYEKMQ (reference sequence). V gave up 5 bases and J gave up 7 bases, with 12 bases separating them. There are 12 residues in the CDR3. CDR3 sequence reads: CASSGQGEEQYF. The CDR3 bases are TGTGCCAGCAGCGGGCAGGGTGAGGAGCAGTACTTC. Full variable domain (remainder filled in from reference TRBV13 and TRBJ2-7): AAGVIQSPRHLIKEKRETATLKCYPIPRHDTVYWYQQGPGQDPQFLISFYEKMQSDKGSIPDRFSAQQFSDYHSELNMSSLELGDSALYFCASSGQGEEQYFGPGTRLTVT.

The chain employs TRBV2 and TRBJ2-2, with no clear D. The CDR3 spans 10 residues. Trimming removed 8 bases at V and 6 bases at J, with 4 bases between. Germline V gene lookup returns CDR1 SNHLY and CDR2 FYNNEI. This CDR3 reads CASGAGELFF. The CDR3, as DNA: TGTGCCAGCGGCGCCGGGGAGCTGTTTTTT.

This clonotype was detected only a few times. The chain links TRBV5-1 to TRBJ2-1; D gene unclear. V lost 4 bases to trimming and J lost 9 bases, with 14 bases between them. Germline V gene data show CDR1 as SGHRS and CDR2 as YFSETQ. The CDR3 sequence is 13 residues long. The CDR3 bases are TGCGCCAGCAGCCCCCTACCGGCCGGTGAGCAGTTCTTC. Protein: CASSPLPAGEQFF.

This clonotype was counted between two and nine times. This chain connects TRBV4-2 to TRBJ2-6, with 8 bases lining up with TRBD1. The CDR3 is 18 amino acids. From germline, CDR1 is LGHNA and CDR2 YNFKEQ. The V gene end was trimmed by 0 bases and the J gene end by 3 bases; junction bases not matched to a gene: 7. The CDR3 spells CASSQDTNRGFGANVLTF. CDR3 nucleotide sequence: TGTGCCAGCAGCCAAGATACGAACAGGGGGTTTGGGGCCAACGTCCTGACTTTC.

In this sample, this clonotype turned up a few times. V usage is TRBV7-3 and J usage is TRBJ2-5; 13 nucleotides line up with TRBD2. The CDR3 covers 16 residues. The V and J ends lost 4 bases and 4 bases, in that order; junction bases with no gene match: 6. Germline V gene sequence: CDR1 SGHTA, CDR2 FQGTGA. The CDR3 is CASSSLLAGGPETQYF. The CDR3, as DNA: TGTGCCAGCAGCTCGCTACTAGCGGGGGGGCCAGAGACCCAGTACTTC.